A selection of T cell receptor beta chains follows, all from one sample in a study of blood T cell repertoires in COVID-19. Assay: immunoSEQ multiplex PCR; the TCRdb copy retains only in-frame clones and omits some. The data hold about 100,000 clones, with about 85% observed a single time. The sequenced material came from peripheral blood. The receptors here all came from a human donor in a cohort sampled during active COVID-19. CDR3s include the opening cysteine and the closing phenylalanine or tryptophan. D genes are given only for firm matches. A clone size is listed for some rows: how often the clone was seen (once, few, many), or a class if it is expanded.

V gene,CDR3 length,D gene,J gene,clone size,CDR3 protein,CDR3 DNA
TRBV29-1,16,TRBD2,TRBJ2-7,-,CSVGGNSGGPLYEQYF,TGCAGCGTTGGCGGCAATAGCGGGGGGCCCCTCTACGAGCAGTACTTC
TRBV5-1,15,TRBD1,TRBJ1-1,-,CASSLEGGTTSVAFF,TGCGCCAGCAGCTTGGAAGGGGGCACGACATCGGTAGCTTTCTTT
TRBV7-2,14,-,TRBJ2-7,-,CASSFSTLPYEQYF,TGTGCCAGCAGCTTCTCCACCCTACCCTACGAGCAGTACTTC
TRBV12-5,12,-,TRBJ2-3,-,CASALMTDTQYF,TGTGCTAGTGCCCTAATGACAGATACGCAGTATTTT
TRBV11-2,15,TRBD2,TRBJ2-1,-,CASSLAGGKSYEQFF,TGTGCCAGCAGCTTAGCGGGAGGCAAGTCCTATGAGCAGTTCTTC
TRBV7-6,14,-,TRBJ2-7,once,CASIQGTLSYEQYF,TGTGCCAGCATTCAGGGGACCCTCTCCTACGAGCAGTACTTC
TRBV6-6,15,-,TRBJ2-7,-,CASSPVGIGGYEQYF,TGTGCCAGCAGTCCAGTGGGGATAGGGGGCTACGAGCAGTACTTC
TRBV5-1,12,-,TRBJ1-2,-,CASSRLDYGYTF,TGCGCCAGCAGCCGACTGGACTATGGCTACACCTTC
TRBV19,16,-,TRBJ2-5,-,CASSILGGGGQETQYF,TGTGCCAGTAGTATATTGGGCGGGGGCGGTCAAGAGACCCAGTACTTC
TRBV14,13,-,TRBJ1-2,few,CASSHQTRSTYTF,TGTGCCAGCAGCCACCAAACTAGGTCGACCTACACCTTC
TRBV9,15,-,TRBJ1-1,-,CASSPQFQGGTEAFF,TGTGCCAGCAGCCCCCAGTTCCAGGGAGGGACTGAAGCTTTCTTT
TRBV7-2,14,TRBD1,TRBJ2-5,-,CASSPRDSQETQYF,TGTGCCAGCAGCCCACGGGACAGCCAAGAGACCCAGTACTTC
TRBV9,16,-,TRBJ1-4,-,CASSVGDMKESEKLFF,TGTGCCAGCAGCGTAGGGGACATGAAGGAGAGTGAAAAACTGTTTTTT
TRBV18,15,TRBD1,TRBJ2-1,-,CASSPGQGFYNEQFF,TGTGCCAGCTCACCAGGACAGGGCTTCTACAATGAGCAGTTCTTC
TRBV27,13,TRBD1,TRBJ1-2,-,CASSLTGQYGYTF,TGTGCCAGCAGTTTGACAGGGCAATACGGCTACACCTTC
TRBV7-7,15,TRBD2,TRBJ2-5,-,CASSSQRTSGETQYF,TGTGCCAGCAGCTCGCAAAGGACTAGCGGGGAGACCCAGTACTTC
TRBV7-8,15,TRBD1,TRBJ1-2,-,CASSLDTGVYYGYTF,TGTGCCAGCAGCTTGGACACAGGGGTTTACTATGGCTACACCTTC
TRBV6-5,14,-,TRBJ1-1,-,CASSYDLTGSEAFF,TGTGCCAGCAGTTACGATTTAACCGGGAGTGAAGCTTTCTTT
TRBV27,15,-,TRBJ2-6,once,CASSSPGSGANVLTF,TGTGCCAGCAGTTCCCCCGGGTCTGGGGCCAACGTCCTGACTTTC
TRBV7-8,13,TRBD1,TRBJ1-2,few,CASSGRDRGGYTF,TGTGCCAGCAGCGGCCGGGACAGGGGAGGCTACACCTTC
TRBV28,13,-,TRBJ1-2,-,CASNLDTNYGYTF,TGTGCCAGTAACCTCGACACTAACTATGGCTACACCTTC
TRBV30,14,-,TRBJ1-2,-,CAWSVQSLNYGYTF,TGTGCCTGGAGTGTACAGTCGTTAAACTATGGCTACACCTTC
TRBV9,14,TRBD1,TRBJ1-2,-,CASSDGQGDYGYTF,TGTGCCAGCAGCGACGGACAGGGAGACTATGGCTACACCTTC
TRBV6-5,12,-,TRBJ2-1,-,CASSSPTSEQFF,TGTGCCAGCAGTTCACCCACAAGTGAGCAGTTCTTC
TRBV10-3,14,-,TRBJ2-5,-,CAIRDVHNGETQYF,TGTGCCATCAGAGACGTCCACAACGGGGAGACCCAGTACTTC
TRBV30,13,-,TRBJ1-5,once,CAWSSGGDRPQHF,TGTGCCTGGAGCTCCGGGGGAGATCGGCCCCAGCATTTT
TRBV11-2,14,TRBD2,TRBJ2-7,once,CASSSIGGAHEQYF,TGTGCCAGCAGCTCCATCGGGGGGGCCCACGAGCAGTACTTC
TRBV18,13,-,TRBJ1-4,once,CASSRREEEKLFF,TGTGCCAGCTCACGCCGTGAGGAGGAAAAACTGTTTTTT
TRBV6-6,18,TRBD2,TRBJ2-7,-,CASSRGTSGRAEFNEQYF,TGTGCCAGCAGTCGCGGGACTAGCGGGAGGGCCGAGTTCAACGAGCAGTACTTC
TRBV5-1,17,TRBD2,TRBJ2-7,-,CASSIGLAGESSYEQYF,TGCGCCAGCAGCATCGGACTAGCGGGTGAGTCCTCCTACGAGCAGTACTTC
TRBV21-1,18,-,TRBJ2-1,-,CAIFGERGVNDSYNEQFF,TGTGCCATCTTCGGGGAGCGGGGGGTAAATGACTCCTACAATGAGCAGTTCTTC
TRBV3-1/TRBV3-2,11,-,TRBJ1-1,-,CASSQLTEAFF,TGTGCCAGCAGCCAACTAACTGAAGCTTTCTTT
TRBV5-1,13,-,TRBJ1-1,-,CASSQADRTEAFF,TGCGCCAGCAGCCAAGCTGACAGAACTGAAGCTTTCTTT
TRBV7-2,14,TRBD2,TRBJ2-7,few,CASSFGAGDYEQYF,TGTGCCAGCAGCTTTGGAGCGGGAGACTACGAGCAGTACTTC
TRBV6-2/TRBV6-3,15,TRBD1,TRBJ1-2,-,CASSYSRGQGVSYTF,TGTGCCAGCAGTTACAGCCGGGGACAGGGAGTCAGCTACACCTTC
TRBV6-2/TRBV6-3,11,-,TRBJ1-2,-,CASSNGGGYTF,TGTGCCAGCAGCAACGGGGGGGGCTACACCTTC
TRBV5-1,13,-,TRBJ2-1,-,CASSLGTNNEQFF,TGCGCCAGCAGCTTGGGGACTAACAATGAGCAGTTCTTC
TRBV18,15,TRBD2,TRBJ2-7,-,CASSLVGLGGSEQYF,TGTGCCAGCTCACTAGTAGGCCTCGGGGGGTCCGAGCAGTACTTC
TRBV3-1/TRBV3-2,16,TRBD1,TRBJ1-3,-,CASSPPGTGTGNTIYF,TGTGCCAGCAGCCCACCCGGGACAGGGACTGGAAACACCATATATTTT
TRBV9,15,TRBD2,TRBJ2-1,-,CASSATSGSYNEQFF,TGTGCCAGCAGCGCCACTAGCGGGAGTTACAATGAGCAGTTCTTC
TRBV10-3,15,TRBD1,TRBJ1-2,-,CAINIGTGGNYGYTF,TGTGCCATCAATATAGGAACAGGGGGGAACTATGGCTACACCTTC
TRBV5-1,14,-,TRBJ2-5,-,CASSLVLLEETQYF,TGCGCCAGCAGCTTGGTTCTGTTAGAAGAGACCCAGTACTTC
TRBV6-2/TRBV6-3,15,TRBD1,TRBJ2-3,-,CASSTGTGVTDTQYF,TGTGCCAGCAGCACCGGGACAGGGGTCACAGATACGCAGTATTTT
TRBV18,15,TRBD1,TRBJ1-1,-,CASSPRTGISTEAFF,TGTGCCAGCTCACCACGGACAGGGATTTCGACTGAAGCTTTCTTT
TRBV18,16,TRBD1,TRBJ1-3,-,CASSPQGASSGNTIYF,TGTGCCAGCTCACCACAGGGGGCAAGCTCTGGAAACACCATATATTTT
TRBV5-5,16,-,TRBJ1-1,-,CASTNRAHRSNTEAFF,TGTGCCAGCACAAACAGGGCCCACAGATCAAACACTGAAGCTTTCTTT
TRBV19,16,TRBD2,TRBJ2-3,-,CASSRTSGRSADTQYF,TGTGCCAGTAGTAGGACTAGCGGGAGGAGTGCAGATACGCAGTATTTT
TRBV5-1,15,TRBD1,TRBJ1-6,many,CASSHSDRGDSPLHF,TGCGCCAGCAGCCACTCGGACAGGGGTGATTCACCCCTCCACTTT
TRBV20-1,15,TRBD1,TRBJ1-5,-,CSASGGQGFNQPQHF,TGCAGTGCTAGTGGGGGACAGGGTTTCAATCAGCCCCAGCATTTT
TRBV29-1,14,TRBD2,TRBJ2-1,-,CSVAGTSGLAEQFF,TGCAGCGTGGCCGGGACTAGCGGGTTAGCTGAGCAGTTCTTC
TRBV7-2,13,-,TRBJ2-5,-,CASSLEVAVTQYF,TGTGCCAGCAGCTTAGAGGTAGCGGTGACCCAGTACTTC